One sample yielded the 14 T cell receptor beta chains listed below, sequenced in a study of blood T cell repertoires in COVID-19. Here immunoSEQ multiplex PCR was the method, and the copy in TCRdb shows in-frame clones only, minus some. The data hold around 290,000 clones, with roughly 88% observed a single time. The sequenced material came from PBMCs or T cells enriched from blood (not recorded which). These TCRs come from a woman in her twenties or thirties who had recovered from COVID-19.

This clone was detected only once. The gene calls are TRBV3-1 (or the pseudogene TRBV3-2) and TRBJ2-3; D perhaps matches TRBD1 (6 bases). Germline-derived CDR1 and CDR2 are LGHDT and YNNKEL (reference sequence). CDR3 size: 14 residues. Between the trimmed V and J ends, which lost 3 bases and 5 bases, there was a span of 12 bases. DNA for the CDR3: TGTGCCAGCAGCCATGCCACAGGGAGAGATACGCAGTATTTT. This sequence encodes CASSHATGRDTQYF.

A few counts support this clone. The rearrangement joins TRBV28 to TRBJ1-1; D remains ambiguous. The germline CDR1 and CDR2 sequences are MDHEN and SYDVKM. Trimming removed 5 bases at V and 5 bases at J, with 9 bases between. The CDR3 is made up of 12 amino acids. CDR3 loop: CASSLLRTEAFF. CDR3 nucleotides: TGTGCCAGCAGTCTCCTGCGGACTGAAGCTTTCTTT. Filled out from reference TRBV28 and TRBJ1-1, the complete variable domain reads DVKVTQSSRYLVKRTGEKVFLECVQDMDHENMFWYRQDPGLGLRLIYFSYDVKMKEKGDIPEGYSVSREKKERFSLILESASTNQTSMYLCASSLLRTEAFFGQGTRLTVV.

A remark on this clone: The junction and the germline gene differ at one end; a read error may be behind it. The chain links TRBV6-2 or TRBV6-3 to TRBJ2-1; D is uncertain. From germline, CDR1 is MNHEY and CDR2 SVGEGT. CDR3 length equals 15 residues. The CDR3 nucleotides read TGTGCCAGCAGTTACGTAAGCGCAGCATACAATGAGCGGTTCTTC. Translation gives CASSYVSAAYNERFF.

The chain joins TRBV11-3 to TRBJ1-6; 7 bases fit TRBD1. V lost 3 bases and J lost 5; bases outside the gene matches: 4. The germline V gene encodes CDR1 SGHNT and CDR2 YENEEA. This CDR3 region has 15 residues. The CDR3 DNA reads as TGTGCCAGCAGCTTCCCCAGGGGGGATAATTCACCCCTCCACTTT. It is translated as CASSFPRGDNSPLHF.

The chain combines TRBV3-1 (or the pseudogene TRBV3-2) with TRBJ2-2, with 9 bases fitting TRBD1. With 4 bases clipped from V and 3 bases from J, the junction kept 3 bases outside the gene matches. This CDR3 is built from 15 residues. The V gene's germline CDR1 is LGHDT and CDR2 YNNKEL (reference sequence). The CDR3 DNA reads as TGTGCCAGCAGCCCTGGGACAGGGTACACCGGGGAGCTGTTTTTT. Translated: CASSPGTGYTGELFF.

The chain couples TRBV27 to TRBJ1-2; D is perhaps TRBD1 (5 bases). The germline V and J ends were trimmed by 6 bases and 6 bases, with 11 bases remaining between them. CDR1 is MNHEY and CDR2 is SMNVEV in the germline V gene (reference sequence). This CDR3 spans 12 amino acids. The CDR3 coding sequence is TGTGCCAGCAGACACGGCAGGGATGGCTACACCTTC. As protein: CASRHGRDGYTF.

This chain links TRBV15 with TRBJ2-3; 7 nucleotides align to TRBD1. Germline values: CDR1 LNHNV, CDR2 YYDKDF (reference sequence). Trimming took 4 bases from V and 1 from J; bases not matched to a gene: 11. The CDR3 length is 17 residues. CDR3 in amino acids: CATSIGQTGSRTDTQYF. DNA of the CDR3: TGTGCCACCAGCATCGGTCAGACAGGGTCCCGCACAGATACGCAGTATTTT.

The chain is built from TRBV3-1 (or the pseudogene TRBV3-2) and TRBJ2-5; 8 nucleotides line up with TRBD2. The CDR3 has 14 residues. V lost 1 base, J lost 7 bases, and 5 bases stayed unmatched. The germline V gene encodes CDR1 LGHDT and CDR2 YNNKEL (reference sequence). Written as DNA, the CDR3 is TGTGCCAGCAGCCAAGGTACGGGAGGGCTGACCCAGTACTTC. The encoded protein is CASSQGTGGLTQYF.

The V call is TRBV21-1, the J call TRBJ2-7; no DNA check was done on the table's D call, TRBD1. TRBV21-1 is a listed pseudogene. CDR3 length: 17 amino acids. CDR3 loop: CASSKRPSRDSTYEQYF. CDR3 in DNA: TGTGCCAGCAGCAAACGTCCCTCCCGGGACAGCACCTACGAGCAGTACTTC.

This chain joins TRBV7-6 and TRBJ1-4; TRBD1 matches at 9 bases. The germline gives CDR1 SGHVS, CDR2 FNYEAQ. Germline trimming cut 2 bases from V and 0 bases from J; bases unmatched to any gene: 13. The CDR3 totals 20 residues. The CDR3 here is CASSLTQTGTGLATNEKLFF. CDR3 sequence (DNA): TGTGCCAGCAGCTTAACACAAACCGGGACAGGGCTAGCAACTAATGAAAAACTGTTTTTT.

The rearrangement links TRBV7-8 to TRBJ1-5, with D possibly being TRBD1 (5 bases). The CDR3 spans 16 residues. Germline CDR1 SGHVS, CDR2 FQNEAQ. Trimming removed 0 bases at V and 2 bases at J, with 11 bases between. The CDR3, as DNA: TGTGCCAGCAGCTTAGCGGGGGGAGGGCGCAATCAGCCCCAGCATTTT. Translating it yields CASSLAGGGRNQPQHF.

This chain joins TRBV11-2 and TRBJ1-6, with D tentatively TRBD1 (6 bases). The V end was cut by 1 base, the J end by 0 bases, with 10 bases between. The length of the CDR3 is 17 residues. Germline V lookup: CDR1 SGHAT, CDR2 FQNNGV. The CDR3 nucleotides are TGTGCCAGCAGCTTAGCTGACAGGAGCTCCTATAATTCACCCCTCCACTTT. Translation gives CASSLADRSSYNSPLHF.

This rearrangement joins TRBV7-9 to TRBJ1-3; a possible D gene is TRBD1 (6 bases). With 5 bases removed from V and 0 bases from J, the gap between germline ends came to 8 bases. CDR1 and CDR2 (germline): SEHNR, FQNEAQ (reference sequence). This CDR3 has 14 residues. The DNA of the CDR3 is TGTGCCAGCAGCCAACAGGGCTCTGGAAACACCATATATTTT. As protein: CASSQQGSGNTIYF.

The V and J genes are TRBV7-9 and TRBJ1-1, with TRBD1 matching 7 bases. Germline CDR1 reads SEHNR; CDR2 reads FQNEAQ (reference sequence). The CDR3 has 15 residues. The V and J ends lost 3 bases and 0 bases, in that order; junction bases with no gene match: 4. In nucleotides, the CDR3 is TGTGCCAGCAGCTTGGGGACAGACATGAACACTGAAGCTTTCTTT. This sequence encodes CASSLGTDMNTEAFF.